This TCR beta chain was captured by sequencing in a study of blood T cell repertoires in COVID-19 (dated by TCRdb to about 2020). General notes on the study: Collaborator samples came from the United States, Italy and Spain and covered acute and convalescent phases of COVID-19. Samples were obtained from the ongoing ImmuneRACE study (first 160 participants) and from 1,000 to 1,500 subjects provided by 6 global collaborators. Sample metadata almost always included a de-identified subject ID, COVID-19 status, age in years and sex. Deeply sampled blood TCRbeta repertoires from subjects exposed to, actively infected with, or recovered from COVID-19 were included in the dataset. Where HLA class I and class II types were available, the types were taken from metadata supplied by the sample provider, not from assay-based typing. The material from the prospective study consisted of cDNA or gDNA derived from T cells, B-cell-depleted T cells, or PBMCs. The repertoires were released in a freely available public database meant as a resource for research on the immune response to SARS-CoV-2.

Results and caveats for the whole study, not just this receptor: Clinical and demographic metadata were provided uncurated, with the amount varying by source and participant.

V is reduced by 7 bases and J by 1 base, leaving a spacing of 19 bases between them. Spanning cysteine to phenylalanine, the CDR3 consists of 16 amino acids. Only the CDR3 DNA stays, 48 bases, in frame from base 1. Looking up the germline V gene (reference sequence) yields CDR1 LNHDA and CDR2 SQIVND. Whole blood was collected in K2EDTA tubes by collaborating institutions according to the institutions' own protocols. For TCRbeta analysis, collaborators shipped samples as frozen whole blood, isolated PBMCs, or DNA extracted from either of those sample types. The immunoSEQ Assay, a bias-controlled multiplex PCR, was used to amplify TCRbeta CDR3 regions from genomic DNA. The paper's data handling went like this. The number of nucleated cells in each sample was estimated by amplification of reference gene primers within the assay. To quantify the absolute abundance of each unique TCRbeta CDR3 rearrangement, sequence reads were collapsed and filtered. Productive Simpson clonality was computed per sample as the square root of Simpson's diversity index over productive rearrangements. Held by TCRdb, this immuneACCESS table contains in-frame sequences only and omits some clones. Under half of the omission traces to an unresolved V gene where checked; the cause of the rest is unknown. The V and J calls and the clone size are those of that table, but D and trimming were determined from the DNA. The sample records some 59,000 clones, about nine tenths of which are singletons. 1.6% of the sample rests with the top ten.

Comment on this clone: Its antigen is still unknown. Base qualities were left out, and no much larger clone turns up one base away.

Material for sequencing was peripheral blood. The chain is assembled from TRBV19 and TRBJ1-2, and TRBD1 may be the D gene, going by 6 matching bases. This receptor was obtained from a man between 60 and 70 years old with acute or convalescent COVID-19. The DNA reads TGTGCCAGTATCCCGACCGCAGGGGTACTTAACTATGGCTACACCTTC. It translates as CASIPTAGVLNYGYTF.